The clone carrying this T cell receptor beta chain was seen a few times. This record comes from a study of T cells of healthy individuals. One entry per CDR3 protein, called by TCRdb with MiXCR from the 5' RACE reads. The table lists more than 85,000 distinct CDR3 sequences, approximately 16% of them singletons, with approximately 6% in the top ten. Trimming at V came to 1 base and at J to 0 bases, leaving 2 bases not matched to a gene. The CDR3 length is 16 residues. Germline CDR1 LNHDA, CDR2 SQIVND (reference sequence). The receptor was derived from a human donor in good health. V and J are TRBV19 and TRBJ1-5; 8 nucleotides line up with TRBD1. The CDR3 reads CASSIGDRYSNQPQHF. In nucleotides, the CDR3 is TGTGCCAGTAGTATAGGGGACAGGTATAGCAATCAGCCCCAGCATTTT.